Below, one TCR beta chain is given with its context. What this receptor recognizes is not known. No quality values exist for individual bases; no much larger clone is one base distant. The junction carries 10 bases between V and J, which are trimmed by 5 bases and 5 bases respectively. The germline V gene (reference sequence) provides CDR1 MNHNY and CDR2 SVGAGI. The CDR3, from cysteine to phenylalanine, totals 14 residues. The CDR3 DNA has 42 bases and is translated from base 1. The CDR3 regions of human TCRbeta chains were subjected to immunosequencing. The authors' pipeline ran thus. Repertoire TCRs were checked for matches against a reference library of SARS-CoV-2-specific TCRs that had been generated using the MIRA antigen-specificity platform. Breadth meant the fraction of unique TCRs that were SARS-CoV-2-associated, whereas depth meant the fraction of total T cells that were SARS-CoV-2-associated. Using the MIRA data, each spike-specific TCR was mapped to the spike region that the TCR reacts to and placed in a CD4 or CD8 class. Log10-transformed breadth and depth values were compared by one-way ANOVA with Sidak's multiple comparisons tests. TCRdb holds this immuneACCESS table with in-frame rearrangements only. Some clones are missing; in checked studies, unresolved V genes explain under half, and the rest has no known cause. Clone size and V and J calls were adopted from that table, with D and trimming inferred from the DNA. A total of 80,000 to 90,000 clones appear in this sample, approximately 89% of them only once. The ten biggest clones cover approximately 5.2% of the sample.

The time point tag for this specimen amounts to: baseline before first vaccination. The treatment or condition label, as the study defines it: meningococcal conjugate vaccine given as trial control. The vaccinee samples were drawn from two UK trials, COV001 and COV002, one of which was a single-blind randomized controlled phase 2/3 trial testing AZD1222 (ChAdOx1 nCoV-19) in healthy adults. For TCRbeta chain sequencing, PBMC samples from trial participants were taken at day 0 and at day 28 after the second dose. The entry originates in a study of T cell responses to AZD1222 COVID-19 vaccine (dated by TCRdb to about 2021). Regarding the study in general: TCR sequencing covered 230 or so trial participants: some 210 given two doses of AZD1222 and some 25 given two doses of MenACWY control vaccine. Enrollment into the trials was organized by age into subgroups of 18-55, 56-69 and 70-plus years, and those subgroups contained roughly 150, 30 and 60 TCR-sequenced participants, respectively.

The study at large found these results: CD4 TCRs associated with the vaccine covered the entire spike protein, and the dominant responses were in regions 160-218 and 743-854. Spike-specific TCR breadth and depth rose significantly after two AZD1222 doses compared with day 0 and with MenACWY recipients. Reportedly, almost half of the unique spike-specific TCRs recognized epitopes lying outside the regions that are mutated in the B.1.351 and B.1.1.7 variants. Conclusions about previously exposed vaccinees are limited, since just six AZD1222 recipients were seropositive for SARS-CoV-2 at baseline. In the small 56-69-year group, the increase in depth fell short of significance, most likely because of low power. Because no day 14 peak-response samples were available, repertoires were characterized only after the peak T cell response. Participants were mostly white British, with more females than males. The authors suggested clonal diversity may have been underestimated.

The V and J genes are TRBV6-6 and TRBJ1-6, with the D gene too uncertain to name. Source: peripheral blood, taken on day 0 of MenACWY control vaccination. The sequence came from an adult in good health. The CDR3 amino acid sequence is: CASSASGDNSPLHF. Here is the DNA: TGTGCCAGCAGTGCCTCCGGGGATAATTCACCCCTCCACTTT.